The next 13 T cell receptor beta chains were all read from a single sample in a study of Ad26.COV2.S vaccination and SARS-CoV-2 variants. Here immunoSEQ multiplex PCR was the method, and the copy in TCRdb shows in-frame clones only, minus some. This sample has around 320,000 clones, with just over 85% found just once. Indicated treatment: 15 to 20 received Ad26.COV2.S at low or high dose, single or two shots; 5 received placebo; per-sample allocation not given. Repertoires come from day 63 after the first vaccine or placebo injection. The sample here was peripheral blood, taken in a trial of Ad26.COV2.S vaccine versus placebo. These receptor sequences come from a person aged 18-60 years who received the Ad26.COV2.S COVID-19 vaccine or a placebo.

The chain is built from TRBV2 and TRBJ2-5, with a tentative D call TRBD1 (6 bases). Germline lookup yields CDR1 SNHLY and CDR2 FYNNEI. This CDR3 region has 15 residues. The V end lost 3 bases, the J end lost 2 bases, and 13 bases lay between the germline ends. In DNA form, the CDR3 reads TGTGCCAGCAGTGATGGGTGGACAGCACAAGAGACCCAGTACTTC. Translation: CASSDGWTAQETQYF.

This clone has just one count. The CDR3 DNA sequence: TGTGCCAGCAGCCCGACGGGGGGTGGTAACTATGGCTACACCTTC. Its translation: CASSPTGGGNYGYTF. This chain links TRBV7-8 with TRBJ1-2; D possibly corresponds to TRBD1 (5 bases). This CDR3 has 15 residues. Germline V gene lookup returns CDR1 SGHVS and CDR2 FQNEAQ. Between the trimmed V and J ends, which lost 5 bases and 1 base, there was a span of 14 bases.

The rearrangement links TRBV5-1 to TRBJ2-1; D gene unclear. The germline gives CDR1 SGHRS, CDR2 YFSETQ. With 1 base removed from V and 7 bases from J, the gap between germline ends came to 18 bases. The CDR3 covers 16 residues. The CDR3 region is CASSLNPPDQGNEQFF. CDR3 nucleotide sequence: TGCGCCAGCAGCTTGAATCCCCCGGACCAAGGGAATGAGCAGTTCTTC.

The genes are TRBV6-5 and TRBJ1-3; D is ambiguous. The CDR3 is made up of 14 amino acids. Germline CDR1 and CDR2: MNHEY and SVGAGI. V shed 4 bases and J shed 0 bases, with 7 bases lying between them. This chain's CDR3 is CASSSGSSGNTIYF. For the CDR3, the DNA is TGTGCCAGCAGTTCCGGGAGCTCTGGAAACACCATATATTTT.

This chain uses TRBV5-6 with TRBJ1-2; 8 bases map to TRBD1. CDR3 length: 18 residues. The V segment lost 3 bases and the J segment 4 bases; nucleotides outside the gene matches: 17. Germline lookup yields CDR1 SGHDT and CDR2 YYEEEE. DNA for the CDR3: TGTGCCAGCAGCTCCCAAGGAACAGGGGGGAAAGTGGGCTATGGCTACACCTTC. Encoded protein: CASSSQGTGGKVGYGYTF.

The chain is built from TRBV6-2 or TRBV6-3 and TRBJ1-3, with TRBD1 matching over 12 bases. The CDR3 is 18 residues long. V was clipped by 1 base and J by 7 bases; unmatched bases: 11. The V gene's germline CDR1 is MNHEY and CDR2 SVGEGT. The CDR3 protein is CASSYFRDRGLDVNTIYF. As DNA, the CDR3 is TGTGCCAGCAGTTACTTCCGGGACAGGGGGCTGGACGTGAACACCATATATTTT.

CDR3 nucleotide sequence: TGCGCCAGCAGCTTTAGACAGGGGGACACCGGGGAGCTGTTTTTT. This sequence encodes CASSFRQGDTGELFF. The rearrangement uses TRBV5-1 and TRBJ2-2; 9 bases match TRBD1. Per the germline V gene, CDR1 is SGHRS and CDR2 is YFSETQ. J gave up 3 bases and V 2 bases, and 2 bases lay outside the gene matches. CDR3 size: 15 residues.

The J gene is TRBJ1-2, the V gene TRBV30; TRBD1 agrees at 10 bases. The length of the CDR3 is 15 residues. Germline values: CDR1 GTSNPN, CDR2 SVGIG (reference sequence). The V gene end was trimmed by 3 bases and the J gene end by 4 bases; junction bases not matched to a gene: 8. In DNA, the CDR3 is TGTGCCTGGAGGGGGACCCGGGACAGGGGCTATGGCTACACCTTC. Amino acid sequence: CAWRGTRDRGYGYTF. The whole variable domain, filled in from reference TRBV30 and TRBJ1-2, reads SQTIHQWPATLVQPVGSPLSLECTVEGTSNPNLYWYRQAAGRGLQLLFYSVGIGQISSEVPQNLSASRPQDRQFILSSKKLLLSDSGFYLCAWRGTRDRGYGYTFGSGTRLTVV.

The rearrangement uses TRBV7-9 and TRBJ2-3, with 10 bases matching TRBD2. The germline gives CDR1 SEHNR, CDR2 FQNEAQ (reference sequence). Trimming at V came to 5 bases and at J to 3 bases, leaving 11 bases not matched to a gene. The CDR3 is made up of 17 amino acids. The CDR3 sequence: CASSTPPGLAITDTQYF. DNA for the CDR3: TGTGCCAGCAGCACCCCGCCGGGACTAGCGATTACAGATACGCAGTATTTT.

The chain has TRBV2 and TRBJ1-2; no clear D. CDR1 is SNHLY and CDR2 is FYNNEI in the germline V gene. The CDR3 loop spans 14 amino acids. V lost 1 base and J 0 bases, leaving 6 bases between the germline ends. CDR3 protein: CASSEDGANYGYTF. The CDR3, as DNA: TGTGCCAGCAGTGAAGACGGAGCTAACTATGGCTACACCTTC. The full variable domain, completed using reference TRBV2 and TRBJ1-2, is EPEVTQTPSHQVTQMGQEVILRCVPISNHLYFYWYRQILGQKVEFLVSFYNNEISEKSEIFDDQFSVERPDGSNFTLKIRSTKLEDSAMYFCASSEDGANYGYTFGSGTRLTVV.

This chain joins TRBV6-5 and TRBJ2-5, with 7 bases identical to TRBD1. Looked up from germline, CDR1 is MNHEY and CDR2 is SVGAGI. V was clipped by 0 bases and J by 6 bases; unmatched bases: 7. CDR3 length equals 15 residues. The CDR3 sequence: CASSYSKGARKTQYF. Written as DNA, the CDR3 is TGTGCCAGCAGTTACTCAAAGGGGGCGCGAAAGACCCAGTACTTC.

The rearrangement joins TRBV2 to TRBJ2-2; 9 nucleotides line up with TRBD1. V dropped 5 bases and J dropped 7; count of bases not matched to a gene: 5. CDR1 and CDR2 from the germline V gene are SNHLY and FYNNEI. The CDR3 has 14 residues. The CDR3 region is CASSPGQGIGELFF. The CDR3 DNA reads as TGTGCCAGCAGTCCGGGACAGGGTATCGGGGAGCTGTTTTTT.

V is TRBV19 and J is TRBJ1-1; D perhaps matches TRBD1 (6 bases). V shed 1 base and J shed 1 base, with 10 bases lying between them. From germline, CDR1 is LNHDA and CDR2 SQIVND (reference sequence). The CDR3 runs to 15 residues. Here the CDR3 DNA reads TGTGCCAGTAGTATAGTGAGGACAGCGAACACTGAAGCTTTCTTT. Translation gives CASSIVRTANTEAFF. The entire variable domain, with the rest obtained from reference TRBV19 and TRBJ1-1, is as follows: DGGITQSPKYLFRKEGQNVTLSCEQNLNHDAMYWYRQDPGQGLRLIYYSQIVNDFQKGDIAEGYSVSREKKESFPLTVTSAQKNPTAFYLCASSIVRTANTEAFFGQGTRLTVV.